The clone carrying this T cell receptor beta chain was detected only a few times. Its antigen is still unknown. TCRdb's table, derived via immunoSEQ multiplex PCR, lists solely in-frame clones and lacks some. Of more than 150,000 clones listed, around 90% are singletons. Trimming cost V 6 bases and J 5 bases, with 10 bases left between them. The CDR3 length is 13 residues. The germline CDR1 and CDR2 sequences are MNHEY and SVGAGI. This entry is derived from a study of T cell responses to AZD1222 COVID-19 vaccine. Overall study results and limits: After the peak T cell response, and only then, were repertoires sampled. Seropositive at baseline were only a handful of AZD1222 recipients.

Investigators merged groups given second doses at roughly 4 or roughly 12 weeks. The sequences come from peripheral blood, collected 28 days after the second AZD1222 dose. This TCR came from an adult who received the AZD1222 COVID-19 vaccine. The J gene is TRBJ2-2, the V gene TRBV6-5; tentatively, D is TRBD2 (6 bases). The DNA of the CDR3 is TGTGCCAGCAGACCGGGGGTAACCGGGGAGCTGTTTTTT. Its translation: CASRPGVTGELFF.